The 13 T cell receptor beta chains below were found in one sample sequenced in a study of neoadjuvant anti-PD-1 for oral cavity cancer. Measured with immunoSEQ multiplex PCR; TCRdb has only the in-frame clones, and not every one. The sample shows more than 6,500 clones, around 77% of them seen only once. The sample here was PBMCs, taken before nivolumab (anti-PD-1) treatment. Receptors originate from a person aged 35-79 years with oral cavity squamous cell carcinoma.

This chain links TRBV5-1 with TRBJ2-3; 13 nucleotides match TRBD2. After removal of 5 bases from V and 6 bases from J, the junction contained 3 bases not matched to a gene. Germline V gene sequence: CDR1 SGHRS, CDR2 YFSETQ. The CDR3 contains 14 residues. The CDR3 nucleotides read TGCGCCAGCAGTTTGACTAGCGGGGGGGATACGCAGTATTTT. This sequence encodes CASSLTSGGDTQYF.

This sequence joins TRBV7-2 and TRBJ1-3; D call uncertain. The germline V gene encodes CDR1 SGHTA and CDR2 FQGNSA. The CDR3 has 13 residues. V shed 5 bases and J shed 0 bases, with 5 bases lying between them. The CDR3 sequence: CASSMDSGNTIYF. Written as DNA, the CDR3 is TGTGCCAGCAGCATGGACTCTGGAAACACCATATATTTT.

V and J are TRBV15 and TRBJ2-7; the D gene could be TRBD1 or TRBD2 (5 bases each). Trimming pared 0 bases from V and 5 bases from J, leaving 11 bases between. The CDR3 loop spans 14 amino acids. The V gene's germline CDR1 is LNHNV and CDR2 YYDKDF (reference sequence). This CDR3 is CATSRDLGEDEQYF. CDR3 coding DNA: TGTGCCACCAGCAGAGATCTGGGGGAAGACGAGCAGTACTTC.

The chain links TRBV7-2 to TRBJ1-1; tentative D call: TRBD1 (5 bases). The germline V and J ends were trimmed by 5 bases and 0 bases, with 10 bases remaining between them. This CDR3 has 14 residues. CDR1 is SGHTA, CDR2 FQGNSA, per germline. The CDR3 DNA reads TGTGCCAGCAGCCCGGGACGGATGAACACTGAAGCTTTCTTT. As protein: CASSPGRMNTEAFF.

CDR3 residues: CASSQVGGGANVLTF. The CDR3, as DNA: TGTGCCAGCAGCCAGGTGGGGGGTGGGGCCAACGTCCTGACTTTC. The chain couples TRBV4-2 to TRBJ2-6; perhaps TRBD2 as D (6 bases). Germline CDR1 LGHNA, CDR2 YNFKEQ. V shed 3 bases and J shed 3 bases, with 9 bases lying between them. The CDR3 contains 15 residues.

This clone was seen a handful of times. The rearrangement uses TRBV9 and TRBJ1-1; D is perhaps TRBD1 (5 bases). This CDR3 region has 12 residues. Trimming shortened V by 5 bases and J by 3 bases, and 8 bases separated the two germline ends. Germline-derived CDR1 and CDR2 are SGDLS and YYNGEE. CDR3 loop: CASSGDYTEAFF. The CDR3 region has the DNA TGTGCCAGCAGTGGGGACTACACTGAAGCTTTCTTT.

This clone has just a few counts. The chain combines TRBV6-5 with TRBJ1-1; D is unclear. V lost 0 bases and J lost 5, with 13 bases in between. Germline CDR1 is MNHEY and CDR2 is SVGAGI. This CDR3 is 15 amino acids long. The CDR3 protein is CASSYSAEGLTEAFF. Written as DNA, the CDR3 is TGTGCCAGCAGTTACTCGGCCGAGGGTTTGACTGAAGCTTTCTTT.

The chain recombines TRBV11-2 with TRBJ2-1, with D maybe TRBD1 (6 bases). The CDR3 length is 16 residues. Trimming took 2 bases from V and 6 from J, leaving 17 bases between them. CDR1 and CDR2 from the germline V gene are SGHAT and FQNNGV. CDR3 loop: CASSLFKAAGVNEQFF. CDR3 sequence (DNA): TGTGCCAGCAGCTTATTCAAAGCCGCAGGGGTCAATGAGCAGTTCTTC.

The chain recombines TRBV4-3 with TRBJ2-5; 7 nucleotides align to TRBD2. V trimming: 4 bases; J trimming: 5 bases; junction bases outside the gene matches: 13. The CDR3 loop spans 16 amino acids. Germline CDR1 is LGHNA and CDR2 is YSLEER. CDR3 sequence (DNA): TGCGCCAGCAGCCCTACCCCGGGGAGGGGAGGGGAGACCCAGTACTTC. Encoded protein: CASSPTPGRGGETQYF.

This chain uses TRBV27 with TRBJ2-7; D remains unclear. Deletions cut 6 bases from V and 2 bases from J, with 8 bases between. This CDR3 contains 12 residues. The germline gives CDR1 MNHEY, CDR2 SMNVEV (reference sequence). CDR3 nucleotides: TGTGCCAGCAGGGACGGCCCCTACGAGCAGTACTTC. It encodes CASRDGPYEQYF.

The table lists this clone with a few counts. This chain uses TRBV7-8 with TRBJ1-2; 11 nucleotides match TRBD1. Trimming removed 4 bases from V and 2 bases from J; junction bases left unmatched: 3. Germline V gene data show CDR1 as SGHVS and CDR2 as FQNEAQ. The CDR3 runs to 15 residues. The CDR3 is CASSSRTGGNYGYTF. The CDR3 DNA is TGTGCCAGCAGCTCCCGGACAGGGGGCAACTATGGCTACACCTTC.

This clone was seen a single time. The chain couples TRBV29-1 to TRBJ2-7; 7 bases are shared with TRBD2. Trimming at V came to 1 base and at J to 11 bases, leaving 11 bases not matched to a gene. Germline V gene data show CDR1 as SQVTM and CDR2 as ANQGSEA. The CDR3 covers 13 residues. In DNA form, the CDR3 reads TGCAGCGTTGAAGTAGATGCGGGGGAAATAAAGTACTTC. Translating it yields CSVEVDAGEIKYF.

The chain is built from TRBV9 and TRBJ2-7; 7 nucleotides agree with TRBD2. Germline CDR1 reads SGDLS; CDR2 reads YYNGEE. The CDR3 is 14 amino acids. Trimming cost V 3 bases and J 8 bases; bases outside gene matches: 11. The CDR3 reads CASSARDYSVKQYF. The DNA of the CDR3 is TGTGCCAGCAGCGCCCGGGACTACAGTGTCAAGCAGTACTTC.